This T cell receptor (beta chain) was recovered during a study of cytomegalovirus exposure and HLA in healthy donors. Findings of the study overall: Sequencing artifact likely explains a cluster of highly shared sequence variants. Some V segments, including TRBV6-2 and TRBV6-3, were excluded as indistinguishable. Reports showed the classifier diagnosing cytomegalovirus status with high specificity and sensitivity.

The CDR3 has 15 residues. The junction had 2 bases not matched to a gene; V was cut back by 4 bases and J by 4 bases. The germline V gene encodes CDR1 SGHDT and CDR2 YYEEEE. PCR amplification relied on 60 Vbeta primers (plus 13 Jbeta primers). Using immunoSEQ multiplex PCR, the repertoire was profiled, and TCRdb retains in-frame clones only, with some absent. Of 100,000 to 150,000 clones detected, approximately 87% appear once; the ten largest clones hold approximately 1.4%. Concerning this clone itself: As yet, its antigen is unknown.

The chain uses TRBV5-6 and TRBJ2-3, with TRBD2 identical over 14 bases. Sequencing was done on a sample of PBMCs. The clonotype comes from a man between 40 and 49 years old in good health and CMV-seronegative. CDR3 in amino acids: CASSLTSGGADTQYF. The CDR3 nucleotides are TGTGCCAGCAGCCTGACTAGCGGGGGGGCAGATACGCAGTATTTT.